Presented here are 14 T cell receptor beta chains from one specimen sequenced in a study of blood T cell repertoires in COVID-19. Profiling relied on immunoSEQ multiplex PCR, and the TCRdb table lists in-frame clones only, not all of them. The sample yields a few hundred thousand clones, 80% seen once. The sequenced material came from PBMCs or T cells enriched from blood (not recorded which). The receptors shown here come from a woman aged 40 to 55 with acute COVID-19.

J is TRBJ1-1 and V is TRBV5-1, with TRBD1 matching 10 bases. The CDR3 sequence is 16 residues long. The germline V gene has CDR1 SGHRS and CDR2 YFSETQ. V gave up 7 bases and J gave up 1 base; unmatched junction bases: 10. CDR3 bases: TGCGCCAGCGGGGACAGGGGAAAAGGCCGGAACACTGAAGCTTTCTTT. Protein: CASGDRGKGRNTEAFF.

The CDR3 loop is CASSPTDGIEPSKNIQYF. CDR3 DNA: TGTGCCAGCAGCCCCACGGACGGGATAGAACCGTCCAAAAACATTCAGTACTTC. The chain combines TRBV9 with TRBJ2-4; the D gene is possibly TRBD2 (5 bases). Trimming took off 4 bases at V and 2 bases at J, with 22 bases between the two ends. Germline loops: CDR1 SGDLS, CDR2 YYNGEE. The CDR3 covers 18 residues.

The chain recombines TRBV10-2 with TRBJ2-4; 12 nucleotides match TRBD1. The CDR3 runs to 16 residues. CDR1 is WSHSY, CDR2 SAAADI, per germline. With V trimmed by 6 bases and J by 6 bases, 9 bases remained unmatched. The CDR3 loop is CASRGTGGASANIQYF. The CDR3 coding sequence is TGCGCCAGCAGGGGGACAGGGGGCGCGTCTGCAAACATTCAGTACTTC.

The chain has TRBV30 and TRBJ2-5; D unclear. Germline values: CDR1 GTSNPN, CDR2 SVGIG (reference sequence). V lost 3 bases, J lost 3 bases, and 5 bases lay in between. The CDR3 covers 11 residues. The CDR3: CAWSVKETQYF. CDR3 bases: TGTGCCTGGAGCGTAAAAGAGACCCAGTACTTC.

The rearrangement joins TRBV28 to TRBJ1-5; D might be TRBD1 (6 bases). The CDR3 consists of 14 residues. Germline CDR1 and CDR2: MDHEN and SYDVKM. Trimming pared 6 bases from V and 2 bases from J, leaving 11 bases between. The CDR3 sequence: CASREQGRNQPQHF. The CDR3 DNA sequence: TGTGCCAGCAGAGAACAGGGACGCAATCAGCCCCAGCATTTT. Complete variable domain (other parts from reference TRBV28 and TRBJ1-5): DVKVTQSSRYLVKRTGEKVFLECVQDMDHENMFWYRQDPGLGLRLIYFSYDVKMKEKGDIPEGYSVSREKKERFSLILESASTNQTSMYLCASREQGRNQPQHFGDGTRLSIL.

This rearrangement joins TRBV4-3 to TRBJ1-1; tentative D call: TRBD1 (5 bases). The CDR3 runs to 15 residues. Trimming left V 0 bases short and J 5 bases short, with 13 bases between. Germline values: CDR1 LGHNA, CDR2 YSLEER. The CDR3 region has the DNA TGCGCCAGCAGCCAAGAAGCCCGACAGTTGACTGAAGCTTTCTTT. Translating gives CASSQEARQLTEAFF.

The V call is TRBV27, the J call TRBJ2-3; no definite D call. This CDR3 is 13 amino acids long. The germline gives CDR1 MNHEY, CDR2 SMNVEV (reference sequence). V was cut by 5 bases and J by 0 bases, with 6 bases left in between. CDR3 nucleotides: TGTGCCAGCAGTACATTCAGCACAGATACGCAGTATTTT. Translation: CASSTFSTDTQYF.

The CDR3 bases are TGTGCCATCTCGACGGGGGATACGCAGTATTTT. Residues: CAISTGDTQYF. The chain couples TRBV5-4 to TRBJ2-3; the D gene is possibly TRBD2 (5 bases). V dropped 9 bases and J dropped 6 bases, with 11 bases sitting between them. Germline V gives CDR1 SGHNT, CDR2 YYREEE (reference sequence). This CDR3 region has 11 residues. Filled out from reference TRBV5-4 and TRBJ2-3, the complete variable domain reads ETGVTQSPTHLIKTRGQQVTLRCSSQSGHNTVSWYQQALGQGPQFIFQYYREEENGRGNFPPRFSGLQFPNYSSELNVNALELDDSALYLCAISTGDTQYFGPGTRLTVL.

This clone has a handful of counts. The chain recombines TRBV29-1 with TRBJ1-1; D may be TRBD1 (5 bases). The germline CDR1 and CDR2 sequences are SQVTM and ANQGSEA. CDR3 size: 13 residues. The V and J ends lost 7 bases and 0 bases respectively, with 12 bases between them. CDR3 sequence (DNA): TGCAGCGCGGAGGGGTCCATGAACACTGAAGCTTTCTTT. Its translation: CSAEGSMNTEAFF.

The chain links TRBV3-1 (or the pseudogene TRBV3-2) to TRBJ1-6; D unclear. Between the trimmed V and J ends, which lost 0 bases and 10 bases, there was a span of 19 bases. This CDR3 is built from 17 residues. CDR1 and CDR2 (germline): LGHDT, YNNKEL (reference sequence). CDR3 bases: TGTGCCAGCAGCCAAGATGGGCGGGCAGAAGGAAGGTCACCCCTCCACTTT. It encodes CASSQDGRAEGRSPLHF.

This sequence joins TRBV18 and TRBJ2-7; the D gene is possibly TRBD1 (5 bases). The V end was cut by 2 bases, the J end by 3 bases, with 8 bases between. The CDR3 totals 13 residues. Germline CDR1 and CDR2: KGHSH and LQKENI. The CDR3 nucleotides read TGTGCCAGCTCACCAGGGGCAGACTACGAGCAGTACTTC. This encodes CASSPGADYEQYF.

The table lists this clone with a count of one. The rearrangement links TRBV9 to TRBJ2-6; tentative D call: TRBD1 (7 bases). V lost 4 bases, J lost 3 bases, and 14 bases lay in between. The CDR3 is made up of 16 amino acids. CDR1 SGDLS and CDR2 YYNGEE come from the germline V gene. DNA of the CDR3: TGTGCCAGCAGCCCCAGGGGGGCTAGTGGGGCCAACGTCCTGACTTTC. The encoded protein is CASSPRGASGANVLTF. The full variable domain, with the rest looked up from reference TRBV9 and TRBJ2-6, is DSGVTQTPKHLITATGQRVTLRCSPRSGDLSVYWYQQSLDQGLQFLIQYYNGEERAKGNILERFSAQQFPDLHSELNLSSLELGDSALYFCASSPRGASGANVLTFGAGSRLTVL.

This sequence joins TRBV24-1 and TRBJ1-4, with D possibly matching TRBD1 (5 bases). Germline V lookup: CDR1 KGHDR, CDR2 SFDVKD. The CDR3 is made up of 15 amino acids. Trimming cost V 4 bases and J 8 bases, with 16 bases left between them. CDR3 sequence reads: CATSESTPEGEKLFF. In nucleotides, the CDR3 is TGTGCCACCAGTGAATCGACGCCGGAGGGGGAAAAACTGTTTTTT.

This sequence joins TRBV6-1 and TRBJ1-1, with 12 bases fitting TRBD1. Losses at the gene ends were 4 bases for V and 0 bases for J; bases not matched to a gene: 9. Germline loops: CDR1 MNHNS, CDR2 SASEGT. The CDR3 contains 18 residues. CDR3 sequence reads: CASSGGGQGARMNTEAFF. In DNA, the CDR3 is TGTGCCAGCAGTGGAGGGGGACAGGGGGCGCGGATGAACACTGAAGCTTTCTTT.